The present TCR beta chain was sequenced within a study of blood T cell repertoires in COVID-19. This CDR3 has 16 amino acids. Trimming removed 0 bases at V and 6 bases at J, with 18 bases between. Germline loops: CDR1 SGHNT, CDR2 YYREEE (reference sequence). Repertoires were generated with immunoSEQ multiplex PCR, while TCRdb's copy carries only in-frame clones and drops some. The sample records about 400,000 clones, 88% being singletons. The source is a woman aged 40 to 49 with acute COVID-19. V usage is TRBV5-4 and J usage is TRBJ1-1; the D gene is possibly TRBD1 (5 bases). The specimen was PBMCs or T cells enriched from blood (not recorded which). Written as DNA, the CDR3 is TGTGCCAGCAGCTTGGAGGGTGGGGCGTTTATCTCTGAAGCTTTCTTT. Amino acids: CASSLEGGAFISEAFF. Complete variable domain (other parts from reference TRBV5-4 and TRBJ1-1): ETGVTQSPTHLIKTRGQQVTLRCSSQSGHNTVSWYQQALGQGPQFIFQYYREEENGRGNFPPRFSGLQFPNYSSELNVNALELDDSALYLCASSLEGGAFISEAFFGQGTRLTVV.